The rows below give T cell receptor beta chains drawn from one sample of a study of T-cell memory formation after mild COVID-19. TCRdb fed the 5' RACE reads into MiXCR, producing one record per CDR3 protein. The sample lists 470,000 or so distinct CDR3 sequences, 20% occurring once. The sequenced material came from PBMCs or a T cell subset sorted from them (not recorded which). All receptors come from an adult woman who had mild COVID-19 (a few samples of this study predate the infection). Cell type and time point are not known. Both conserved end residues are part of each CDR3. D genes are given only for firm matches. Some rows mark clone size as missing; the rest say once, few, many or name a class of expanded clone.

. TRBJ2-3 TRBV7-8 few CASSLISLDTQYF TGTGCCAGCAGCTTAATTTCCTTGGATACGCAGTATTTT
. TRBJ2-6 TRBV18 . CASSRGISGSGANVLTF TGTGCCAGCTCACGGGGGATAAGTGGCTCTGGGGCCAACGTCCTGACTTTC
TRBD1 TRBJ1-1 TRBV7-8 . CASSSPYRDRGTEAFF TGTGCCAGCAGCTCACCTTACCGGGACAGAGGTACTGAAGCTTTCTTT
. TRBJ2-3 TRBV15 . CATSRDMASAYTDTQYF TGTGCCACCAGCAGAGATATGGCTAGCGCTTACACAGATACGCAGTATTTT
TRBD2 TRBJ2-7 TRBV10-3 many CAISESGSGGPYEQYF TGTGCCATCAGTGAGTCGGGATCGGGGGGTCCCTATGAGCAGTACTTC
. TRBJ2-3 TRBV11-2 . CASSASTTHDTQYF TGTGCCAGCAGCGCGAGTACCACCCACGATACGCAGTATTTT
. TRBJ1-1 TRBV6-6 . CASSRNLNTEAFF TGTGCCAGCAGCCGCAACTTAAACACTGAAGCTTTCTTT
. TRBJ2-7 TRBV29-1 . CSVRTTDRLYEQYF TGCAGCGTTCGCACTACGGACCGACTCTACGAGCAGTACTTC
. TRBJ2-7 TRBV28 few CASSLREEQYF TGTGCCAGCAGTCTCAGGGAGGAGCAGTACTTC
TRBD2 TRBJ2-3 TRBV20-1 . CSARVGSGSGTDTQYF TGCAGTGCTAGAGTAGGTAGCGGGAGCGGTACAGATACGCAGTATTTT
. TRBJ1-6 TRBV7-3 . CASSLLVGANSPLHF TGTGCCAGCAGCTTATTGGTGGGGGCTAATTCACCCCTCCACTTT
TRBD2 TRBJ2-7 TRBV20-1 . CSARDTASGGYEQYF TGCAGTGCTAGAGATACGGCTAGCGGGGGCTACGAGCAGTACTTC
. TRBJ1-1 TRBV14 . CASSQFRGTEAFF TGTGCCAGCAGCCAGTTTCGGGGCACTGAAGCTTTCTTT
TRBD1 TRBJ2-3 TRBV7-6 few CASSLTGGEVDTQYF TGTGCCAGCAGCCTTACAGGGGGAGAGGTAGATACGCAGTATTTT
TRBD2 TRBJ2-3 TRBV20-1 few CSARLLAGEDTQYF TGCAGTGCTAGATTACTAGCGGGCGAAGATACGCAGTATTTT
. TRBJ2-7 TRBV5-1 once CASSPRDMGYEQYF TGCGCCAGCAGCCCCAGGGATATGGGCTACGAGCAGTACTTC
TRBD2 TRBJ2-4 TRBV6-2/TRBV6-3 . CASSSRTSGIF TGTGCCAGCAGTTCCCGGACTAGCGGCATATTC
. TRBJ2-1 TRBV9 . CASSPEAGRYNEQFF TGTGCCAGCAGCCCCGAAGCAGGGAGATACAATGAGCAGTTCTTC
. TRBJ2-2 TRBV24-1 few CATRQGRTGELFF TGTGCCACCAGGCAGGGGAGGACCGGGGAGCTGTTTTTT
TRBD1 TRBJ2-3 TRBV7-8 . CASSILSTGAADTQYF TGTGCCAGCAGCATCCTCTCTACAGGGGCGGCAGATACGCAGTATTTT
TRBD1 TRBJ2-6 TRBV12-3/TRBV12-4 . CASSSGQGSSGANVLTF TGTGCCAGCAGTTCGGGACAGGGCTCTTCTGGGGCCAACGTCCTGACTTTC
TRBD2 TRBJ2-7 TRBV3-1 . CASSQALAGSYEQYF TGTGCCAGCAGCCAAGCTTTAGCGGGATCCTACGAGCAGTACTTC
TRBD2 TRBJ2-2 TRBV7-3 few CASSLTSGRTGGELFF TGTGCCAGCAGCTTAACCAGCGGGAGGACAGGCGGGGAGCTGTTTTTT
TRBD1 TRBJ2-5 TRBV4-3 few CASSQDAGGWETQYF TGCGCCAGCAGCCAAGACGCAGGGGGCTGGGAGACCCAGTACTTC
. TRBJ1-5 TRBV13 . CASSDRLSNQPQHF TGTGCCAGCAGCGACCGACTAAGCAATCAGCCCCAGCATTTT
TRBD2 TRBJ2-3 TRBV19 many CASSFPFQGKLTSETDTQYF TGTGCCAGTAGTTTCCCTTTTCAGGGGAAGCTGACTAGCGAAACAGATACGCAGTATTTT
TRBD1 TRBJ1-1 TRBV6-5 . CASSYRPQGLNTEAFF TGTGCCAGCAGTTACAGGCCACAGGGGCTGAACACTGAAGCTTTCTTT
TRBD1 TRBJ2-1 TRBV12-3/TRBV12-4 many CASSLGGPEQFF TGTGCCAGCAGCTTAGGGGGCCCTGAGCAGTTCTTC
. TRBJ2-1 TRBV19 . CASSYPLGGSYNEQFF TGTGCCAGTAGTTATCCCCTTGGGGGATCTTACAATGAGCAGTTCTTC
. TRBJ2-7 TRBV3-1 few CASSQETPYYREDYEQYF TGTGCCAGCAGCCAAGAGACCCCATATTACAGGGAAGATTACGAGCAGTACTTC
. TRBJ2-7 TRBV21-1 few CASSKWMPGQGEGEQYF TGTGCCAGCAGCAAATGGATGCCGGGACAGGGAGAAGGCGAGCAGTACTTC
. TRBJ1-1 TRBV7-3 . CASSREMNTEAFF TGTGCCAGCAGCCGAGAGATGAACACTGAAGCTTTCTTT
. TRBJ1-4 TRBV6-5 . CASSYSQGDEKLFF TGTGCCAGCAGTTACTCTCAAGGGGATGAAAAACTGTTTTTT
. TRBJ2-7 TRBV2 . CASSVTGSYEQYF TGTGCCAGCAGTGTTACGGGTTCCTACGAGCAGTACTTC
. TRBJ1-1 TRBV6-1 many CASSWGQNTEAFF TGTGCCAGCAGCTGGGGACAAAACACTGAAGCTTTCTTT
TRBD2 TRBJ2-7 TRBV11-3 few CATQREGRQYF TGTGCTACCCAGCGGGAGGGCCGGCAGTACTTC
TRBD2 TRBJ2-3 TRBV10-3 few CAISSGLAEGRTDTQYF TGTGCCATCAGCTCGGGACTAGCGGAGGGACGCACAGATACGCAGTATTTT
. TRBJ1-2 TRBV6-6 few CASSHREVGYGYTF TGTGCCAGCAGCCATCGGGAGGTGGGGTATGGCTACACCTTC
. TRBJ1-5 TRBV21-1 few CALGGYSNQPQHF TGTGCCCTGGGTGGTTATAGCAATCAGCCCCAGCATTTT
TRBD2 TRBJ2-7 TRBV7-9 few CASSRTSPTLGEQYF TGTGCCAGCAGCCGGACTAGCCCGACCCTCGGCGAGCAGTACTTC
. TRBJ1-2 TRBV25-1 . CASSVSGNYGYTF TGTGCCAGCAGTGTTTCAGGGAACTATGGCTACACCTTC
. TRBJ1-2 TRBV4-3 . CASSRTVAGEGYGYTF TGCGCCAGCAGCCGGACCGTCGCGGGGGAGGGCTATGGCTACACCTTC
. TRBJ1-1 TRBV11-3 few CASSLVQVEAFF TGTGCCAGCAGCTTAGTTCAAGTTGAAGCTTTCTTT
TRBD1 TRBJ1-1 TRBV10-3 . CAISPPGTAKNTEAFF TGTGCCATCAGTCCACCCGGGACAGCTAAGAACACTGAAGCTTTCTTT
TRBD2 TRBJ2-1 TRBV4-1 . CASSQPAGGLDEQFF TGCGCCAGCAGCCAACCCGCGGGGGGGCTAGATGAGCAGTTCTTC
. TRBJ2-7 TRBV15 few CATSRQERGRTYEQYF TGTGCCACCAGCAGACAAGAAAGGGGACGGACCTACGAGCAGTACTTC
TRBD1 TRBJ1-1 TRBV20-1 many CSAGRPDRETEAFF TGCAGTGCTGGGCGCCCTGACAGGGAAACTGAAGCTTTCTTT
. TRBJ2-3 TRBV5-1 . CASSLAGLSTDTQYF TGCGCCAGCAGCTTGGCCGGGCTTAGCACAGATACGCAGTATTTT
TRBD2 TRBJ2-5 TRBV20-1 many CSARTSGHQETQYF TGCAGTGCTAGGACTAGCGGGCACCAAGAGACCCAGTACTTC
. TRBJ1-1 TRBV5-1 . CASSAVGNTEAFF TGCGCCAGCAGTGCTGTTGGGAACACTGAAGCTTTCTTT
TRBD1 TRBJ2-7 TRBV28 . CASSFFGQVSRLGEQYF TGTGCCAGCAGCTTTTTCGGACAGGTCAGTCGCCTTGGGGAGCAGTACTTC
. TRBJ2-1 TRBV5-1 . CASSLTGIDEQFF TGCGCCAGCAGCTTAACAGGGATCGATGAGCAGTTCTTC
. TRBJ2-1 TRBV29-1 . CSVDGNPVGNEQFF TGCAGCGTTGACGGTAACCCTGTGGGCAATGAGCAGTTCTTC